This T cell receptor (beta chain) is drawn from a study of T-cell reconstitution after alpha-beta-depleted transplantation in children. This clonotype was detected many times. The antigen is not known. Unique molecular identifiers were built into the TCRbeta library. TCRdb re-called the PCR reads through MiXCR, storing one row per CDR3 protein. The table records around 580,000 distinct CDR3 sequences, 23% of them present only once. This CDR3 spans 16 amino acids. V lost 4 bases, J lost 1 base, and 12 bases lay in between. Germline values: CDR1 SGHNT, CDR2 YYREEE (reference sequence). Points from the study as a whole: Expanded graft clones, several hundred of them, were reportedly the source of alpha-beta T cells about two months after transplant. Some patients' high day-60 TCRbeta diversity was traced to surviving recipient T cells and thymic progenitors.

The starting material was PBMCs, mostly from graft donor cells, obtained 360 days after TCRalphabeta/CD19-depleted stem cell transplant. V is TRBV5-4 and J is TRBJ2-6, with a tentative D call TRBD2 (6 bases). This sequence originates from a boy younger than two who had a stem cell transplant for acute myeloid leukemia, so the T cells may come from the graft donor. The DNA of the CDR3 is TGTGCCAGCAGCCCCGAGGAGGGGTCTGGGGCCAACGTCCTGACTTTC. It codes for CASSPEEGSGANVLTF.